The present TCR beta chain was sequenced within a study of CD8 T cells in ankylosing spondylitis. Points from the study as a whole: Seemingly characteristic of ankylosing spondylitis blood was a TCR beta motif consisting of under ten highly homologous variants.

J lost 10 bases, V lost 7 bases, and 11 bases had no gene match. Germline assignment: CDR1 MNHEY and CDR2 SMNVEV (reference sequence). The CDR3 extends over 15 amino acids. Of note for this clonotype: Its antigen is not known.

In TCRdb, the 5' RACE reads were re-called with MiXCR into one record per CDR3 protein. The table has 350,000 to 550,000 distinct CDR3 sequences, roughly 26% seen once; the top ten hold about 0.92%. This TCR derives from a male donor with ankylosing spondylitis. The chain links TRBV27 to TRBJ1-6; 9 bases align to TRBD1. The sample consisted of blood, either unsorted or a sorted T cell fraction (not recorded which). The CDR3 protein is CASNPIGQGYSPLHF. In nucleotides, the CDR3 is TGTGCCAGCAACCCTATAGGACAGGGGTACTCACCCCTCCACTTT.